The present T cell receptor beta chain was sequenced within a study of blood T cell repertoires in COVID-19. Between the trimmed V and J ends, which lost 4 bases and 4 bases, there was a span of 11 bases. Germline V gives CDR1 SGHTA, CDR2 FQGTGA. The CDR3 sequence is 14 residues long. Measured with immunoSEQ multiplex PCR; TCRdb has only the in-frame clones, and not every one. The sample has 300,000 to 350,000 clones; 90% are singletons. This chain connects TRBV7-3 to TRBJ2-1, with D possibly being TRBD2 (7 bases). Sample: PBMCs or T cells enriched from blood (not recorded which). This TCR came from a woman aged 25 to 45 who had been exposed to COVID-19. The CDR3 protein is CASSSGGPYNEQFF. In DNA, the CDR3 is TGTGCCAGCAGCTCCGGGGGGCCATACAATGAGCAGTTCTTC.